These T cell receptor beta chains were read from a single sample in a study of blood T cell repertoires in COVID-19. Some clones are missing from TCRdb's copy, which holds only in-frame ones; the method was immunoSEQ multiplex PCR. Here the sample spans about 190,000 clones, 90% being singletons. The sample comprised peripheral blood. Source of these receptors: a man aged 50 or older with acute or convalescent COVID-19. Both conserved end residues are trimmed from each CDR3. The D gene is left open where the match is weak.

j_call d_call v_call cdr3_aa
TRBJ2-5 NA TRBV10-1 ASRVRREETQY
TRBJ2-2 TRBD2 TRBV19 ASRRVGGANTGELF
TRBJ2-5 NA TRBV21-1 ASSKDRERDQETQY
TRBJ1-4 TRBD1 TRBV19 ASRTRTGTGVGANEKLF
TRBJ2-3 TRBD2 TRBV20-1 SASRAGGFSTDTQY
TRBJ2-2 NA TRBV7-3 ASSLTGSHPTGELF
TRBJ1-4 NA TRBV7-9 ASSFPARSPPNEKLF
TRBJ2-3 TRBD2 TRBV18 ASSPPQRGAKDTQY
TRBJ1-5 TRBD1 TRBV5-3 ARSLVPTGIRNQPQH
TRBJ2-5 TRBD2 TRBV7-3 ASSSSGSRETQY
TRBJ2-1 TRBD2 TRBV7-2 ASSLQGSGGYNEQF
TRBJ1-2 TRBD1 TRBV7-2 ASSLVGQGSGGYT
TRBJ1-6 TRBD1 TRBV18 ASSPNSGTGDSPLH
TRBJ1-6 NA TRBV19 ASSINAGTGSAHSPLH
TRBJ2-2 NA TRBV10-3 AIRYRDANTGELF
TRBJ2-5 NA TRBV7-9 ASSFPGTQY
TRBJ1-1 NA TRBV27 ASSLAGNTEAF
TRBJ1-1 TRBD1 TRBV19 ASSPRTGNTEAF
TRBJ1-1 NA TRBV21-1 ASGLGTVLVTEAF
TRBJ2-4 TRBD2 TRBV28 ASSFMTSGNPIQY
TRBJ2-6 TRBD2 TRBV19 ASRTSGRRAGANVLT
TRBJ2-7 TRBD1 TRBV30 AWSPVGTGKYEQY
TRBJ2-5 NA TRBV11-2 ASSLDPGPEGQETQY
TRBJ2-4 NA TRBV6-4 ASSLTGGHIQY
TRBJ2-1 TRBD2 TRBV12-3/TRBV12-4 ASRTLGLVVQF
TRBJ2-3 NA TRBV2 ASSTLRDTQY
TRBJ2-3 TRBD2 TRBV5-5 ASSLAALADTDTQY
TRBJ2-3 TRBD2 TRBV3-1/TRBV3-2 ASTKDRGGLTDTQY
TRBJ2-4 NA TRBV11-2 ASSLGAGFNIQY
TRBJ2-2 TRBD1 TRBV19 ASSITGVAGELF
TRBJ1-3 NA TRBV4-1 ASAQGPGNTIY
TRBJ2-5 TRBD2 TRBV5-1 ASSFLGTRETQY
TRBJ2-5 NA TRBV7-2 ASSSQAETQY
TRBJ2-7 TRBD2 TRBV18 ASSPPGTSGVYEQY
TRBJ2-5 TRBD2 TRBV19 ASSMREGPETQY
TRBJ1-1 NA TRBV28 ASTPTAGGTTEAF
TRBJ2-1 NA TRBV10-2 ASSGLNEQF
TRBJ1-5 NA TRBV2 ASRGEMHSNQPQH
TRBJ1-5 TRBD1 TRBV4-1 ASSPQTGSNQPQH
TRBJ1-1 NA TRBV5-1 ASSPGGRRRDTEAF
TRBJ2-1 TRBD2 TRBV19 ASSTSGGEQF